The rows below give T cell receptor beta chains drawn from one sample of a study of identifying expanded T cells in peripheral blood. Here immunoSEQ multiplex PCR was the method, and the copy in TCRdb shows in-frame clones only, minus some. The sample has 100,000 to 150,000 clones; around 88% are singletons. Sequenced sample: blood. The receptor source for this set is a person between 18 and 69 years old in good health. CDR3s include the opening cysteine and the closing phenylalanine or tryptophan.

TRBV15 CATSSSRDRHNQPQHF
TRBV19 CASSIGVSSYEQYF
TRBV9 CASSVDRTGYGGNTIYF
TRBV21-1 CASSPGGAFF
TRBV6-6 CASSPGRGGDYGYTF
TRBV15 CATSGWTGDSYEQYF
TRBV11-2 CASSLEQGVDEQFF
TRBV29-1 CSVETTSGSVRDEQFF
TRBV27 CASSSSGPFGTQYF
TRBV5-6 CASSSRAGNNSPLHF
TRBV11-2 CASSLDVDVFTRRPLHF
TRBV9 CASSVEGTRSHNEQFF
TRBV6-5 CASKLGGDGTGELFF
TRBV6-1 CASSGDVGAISGNTIYF
TRBV4-3 CASSHQVNTEAFF
TRBV19 CASRQGVNQETQYF
TRBV19 CASNPGGGNDEKLFF
TRBV7-9 CASSSREGASGNQPQHF
TRBV7-9 CASSPWMTDRPSTDTQYF
TRBV19 CASSISDYNEQFF
TRBV11-3 CASSLEINSNQPQHF
TRBV4-1 CASSLRESTDTQYF